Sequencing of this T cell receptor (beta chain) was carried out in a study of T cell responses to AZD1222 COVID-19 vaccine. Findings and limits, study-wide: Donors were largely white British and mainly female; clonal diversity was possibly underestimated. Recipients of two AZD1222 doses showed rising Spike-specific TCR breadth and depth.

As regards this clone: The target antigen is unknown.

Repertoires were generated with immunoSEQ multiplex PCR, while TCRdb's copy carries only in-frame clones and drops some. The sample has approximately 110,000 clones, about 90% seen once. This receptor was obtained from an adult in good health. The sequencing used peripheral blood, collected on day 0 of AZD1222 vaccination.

CDR3 sequence: CASSPTGYNSPLHF. The CDR3 DNA is TGCGCCAGCAGCCCGACAGGGTATAATTCACCCCTCCACTTT. The chain links TRBV4-3 to TRBJ1-6; 7 bases are a match to TRBD1. Germline V CDR1 and CDR2: LGHNA, YSLEER. The trim removed 4 bases at V and 4 bases at J, leaving 1 base unmatched. CDR3 length equals 14 residues.